Below are 7 T cell receptor beta chains sequenced from a single sample in a study of cytomegalovirus exposure and HLA in healthy donors. A multiplex PCR was run with 60 Vbeta primers and 13 Jbeta primers. Data came from immunoSEQ multiplex PCR; TCRdb stores just in-frame clones and leaves some out. The sample contains approximately 170,000 clones, roughly 65% of which appear only once. The specimen sequenced was PBMCs. These receptor sequences come from a young man in good health and CMV-seropositive.

This clone appeared once. The chain links TRBV10-3 to TRBJ1-5; 7 nucleotides line up with TRBD1. This CDR3 comprises 14 residues. Germline assignment: CDR1 ENHRY and CDR2 SYGVKD. The V segment lost 3 bases and the J segment 7 bases; nucleotides outside the gene matches: 6. In DNA, the CDR3 is TGTGCCATCAGTGAAGTAGGGGGCGAACAGCCCCAGCATTTT. Protein sequence: CAISEVGGEQPQHF.

The chain combines TRBV6-4 with TRBJ2-1, with 8 bases identical to TRBD2. V dropped 4 bases and J dropped 4; count of bases not matched to a gene: 6. Germline V gene lookup returns CDR1 MRHNA and CDR2 SNTAGT. This CDR3 is built from 15 residues. Here the CDR3 reads CASSALGGRYNEQFF. The CDR3 bases are TGTGCCAGCAGTGCGTTAGGCGGGAGGTACAATGAGCAGTTCTTC.

The CDR3 DNA follows: TGTGCCAGCAGCCGAACTAGTGGCACAGATACGCAGTATTTT. Its protein is CASSRTSGTDTQYF. The chain couples TRBV11-2 to TRBJ2-3; maybe TRBD2 (5 bases). The CDR3 extends over 14 amino acids. Germline loops: CDR1 SGHAT, CDR2 FQNNGV. V dropped 5 bases and J dropped 1 base, with 10 bases sitting between them.

The rearrangement links TRBV4-1 to TRBJ2-3, with a weak D call TRBD1 (6 bases). This CDR3 contains 15 residues. Germline V lookup: CDR1 MGHRA, CDR2 YSYEKL. Trimming removed 5 bases at V and 0 bases at J, with 12 bases between. The CDR3 sequence: CASSNRDTSTDTQYF. DNA of the CDR3: TGCGCCAGCAGCAACCGGGACACTAGCACAGATACGCAGTATTTT.

There are a few counts of this clone. One junction end disagrees with the germline gene, perhaps due to a read error. The V call is TRBV7-9, the J call TRBJ1-2; D call uncertain. This CDR3 contains 14 residues. Germline V gives CDR1 SEHNR, CDR2 FQNEAQ (reference sequence). CDR3 amino acids: CASSLDTNNYGYTF. DNA for the CDR3: TGTGCCAGCAGTTTAGACACCAATAACTATGGCTACACCTTC.

Only one count was recorded for this clone. In DNA form, the CDR3 reads TGCGCCAGCGCGACAGGGGCCACAGATACGCAGTATTTT. Translated, it gives CASATGATDTQYF. V is TRBV5-1 and J is TRBJ2-3; 8 nucleotides agree with TRBD1. This CDR3 comprises 13 residues. The germline CDR1 and CDR2 sequences are SGHRS and YFSETQ. Trimming at V came to 7 bases and at J to 2 bases, leaving 3 bases not matched to a gene.

V and J are TRBV29-1 and TRBJ1-2, with D perhaps matching TRBD1 (6 bases). Germline lookup yields CDR1 SQVTM and CDR2 ANQGSEA. Trimming removed 3 bases from V and 3 bases from J, with 14 bases in between. The CDR3 runs to 14 residues. CDR3 DNA: TGCAGCGTTGATGAAGGACAGTCCCACTATGGCTACACCTTC. Its translation: CSVDEGQSHYGYTF.